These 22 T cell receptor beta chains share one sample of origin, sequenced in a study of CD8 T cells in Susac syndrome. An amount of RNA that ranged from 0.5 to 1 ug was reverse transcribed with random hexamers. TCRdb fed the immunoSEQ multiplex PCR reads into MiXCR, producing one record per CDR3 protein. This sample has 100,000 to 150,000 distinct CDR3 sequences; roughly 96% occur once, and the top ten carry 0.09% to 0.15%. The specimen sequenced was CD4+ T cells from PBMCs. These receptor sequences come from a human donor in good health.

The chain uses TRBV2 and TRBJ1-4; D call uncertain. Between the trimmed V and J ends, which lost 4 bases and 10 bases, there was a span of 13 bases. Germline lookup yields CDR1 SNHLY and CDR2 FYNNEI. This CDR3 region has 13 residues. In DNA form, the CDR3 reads TGTGCCAGCAGTGGGTTCATCTCGGGAAAACTGTTTTTT. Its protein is CASSGFISGKLFF.

CDR3 loop: CASSLATGPSYGYTF. CDR3 coding DNA: TGCGCCAGCAGCTTGGCCACGGGGCCCAGCTATGGCTACACCTTC. V usage is TRBV5-1 and J usage is TRBJ1-2; possibly TRBD1 for D (5 bases). Germline loops: CDR1 SGHRS, CDR2 YFSETQ. V gave up 0 bases and J gave up 4 bases, with 13 bases separating them. There are 15 residues in the CDR3. The full variable domain, its missing parts supplied by reference TRBV5-1 and TRBJ1-2, is KAGVTQTPRYLIKTRGQQVTLSCSPISGHRSVSWYQQTPGQGLQFLFEYFSETQRNKGNFPGRFSGRQFSNSRSEMNVSTLELGDSALYLCASSLATGPSYGYTFGSGTRLTVV.

CDR3 in DNA: TGTGCCAGCAGCGCCGACTCTAACCTAAGGGAGACCCAGTACTTC. This gives the protein CASSADSNLRETQYF. The chain employs TRBV6-1 and TRBJ2-5; D is unresolved. Trimming left V 6 bases short and J 5 bases short, with 19 bases between. This CDR3 is built from 15 residues. CDR1 MNHNS and CDR2 SASEGT come from the germline V gene.

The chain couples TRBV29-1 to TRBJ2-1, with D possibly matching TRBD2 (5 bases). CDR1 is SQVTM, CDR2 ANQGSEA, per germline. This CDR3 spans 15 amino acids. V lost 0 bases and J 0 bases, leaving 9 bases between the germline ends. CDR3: CSVEEGAISYNEQFF. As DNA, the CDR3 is TGCAGCGTTGAAGAGGGAGCTATCTCCTACAATGAGCAGTTCTTC.

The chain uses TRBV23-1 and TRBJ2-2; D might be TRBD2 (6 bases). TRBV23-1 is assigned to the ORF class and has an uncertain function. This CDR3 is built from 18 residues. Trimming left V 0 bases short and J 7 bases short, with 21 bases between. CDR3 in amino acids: CASSQSSRGWGLDGELFF. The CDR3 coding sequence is TGCGCCAGCAGTCAATCCTCGAGGGGCTGGGGACTTGACGGGGAGCTGTTTTTT.

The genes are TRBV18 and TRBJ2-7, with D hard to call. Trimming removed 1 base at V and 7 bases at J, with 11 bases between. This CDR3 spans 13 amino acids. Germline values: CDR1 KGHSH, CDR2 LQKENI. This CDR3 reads CASSPLSVGEQYF. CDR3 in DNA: TGTGCCAGCTCACCACTGAGCGTCGGGGAGCAGTACTTC.

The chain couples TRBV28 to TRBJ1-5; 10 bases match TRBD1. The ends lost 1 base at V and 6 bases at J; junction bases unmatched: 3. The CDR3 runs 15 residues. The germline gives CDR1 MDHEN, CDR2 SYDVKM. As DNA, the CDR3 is TGTGCCAGCAGTTTATTCGACAGGGGGCTTCAGCCCCAGCATTTT. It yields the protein CASSLFDRGLQPQHF.

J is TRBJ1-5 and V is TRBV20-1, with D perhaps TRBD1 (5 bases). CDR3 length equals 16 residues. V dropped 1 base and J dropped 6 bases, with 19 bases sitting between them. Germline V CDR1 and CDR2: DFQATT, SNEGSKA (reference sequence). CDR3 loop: CSARAFPGGAGQPQHF. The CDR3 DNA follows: TGCAGTGCTAGAGCATTCCCGGGTGGGGCGGGTCAGCCCCAGCATTTT.

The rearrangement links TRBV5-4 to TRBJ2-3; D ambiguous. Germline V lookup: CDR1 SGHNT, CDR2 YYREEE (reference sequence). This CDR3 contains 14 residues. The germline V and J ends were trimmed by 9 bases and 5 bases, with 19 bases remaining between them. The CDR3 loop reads CATRPPHFQDTQYF. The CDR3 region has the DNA TGTGCCACCAGACCCCCGCATTTTCAAGATACGCAGTATTTT.

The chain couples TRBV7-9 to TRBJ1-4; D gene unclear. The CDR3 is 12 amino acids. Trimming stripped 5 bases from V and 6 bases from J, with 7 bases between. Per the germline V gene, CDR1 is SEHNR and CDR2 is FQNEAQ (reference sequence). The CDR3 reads CASSAGDEKLFF. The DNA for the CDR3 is TGTGCCAGCAGCGCCGGGGATGAAAAACTGTTTTTT.

CDR3 sequence (DNA): TGCGCCAGCAGCTCGGGACAGGGACGCACAGATACGCAGTATTTT. This encodes CASSSGQGRTDTQYF. V is TRBV5-1 and J is TRBJ2-3, with TRBD1 matching over 9 bases. Germline V gene lookup returns CDR1 SGHRS and CDR2 YFSETQ. CDR3 size: 15 residues. Germline trimming cut 3 bases from V and 1 base from J; bases unmatched to any gene: 3.

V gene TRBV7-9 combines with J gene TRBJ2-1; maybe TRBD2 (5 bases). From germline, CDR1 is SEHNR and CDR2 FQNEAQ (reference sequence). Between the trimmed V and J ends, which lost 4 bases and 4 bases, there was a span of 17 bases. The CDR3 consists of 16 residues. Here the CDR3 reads CASSWPGQDLYNEQFF. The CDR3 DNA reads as TGTGCCAGCAGCTGGCCCGGGCAGGACTTATACAATGAGCAGTTCTTC.

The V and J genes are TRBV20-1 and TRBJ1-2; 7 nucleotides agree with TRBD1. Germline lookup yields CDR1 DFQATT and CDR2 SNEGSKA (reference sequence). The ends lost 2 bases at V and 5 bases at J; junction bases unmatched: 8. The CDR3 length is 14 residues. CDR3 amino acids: CSARSTGEGYGYTF. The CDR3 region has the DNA TGCAGTGCTAGATCTACAGGGGAAGGATATGGCTACACCTTC.

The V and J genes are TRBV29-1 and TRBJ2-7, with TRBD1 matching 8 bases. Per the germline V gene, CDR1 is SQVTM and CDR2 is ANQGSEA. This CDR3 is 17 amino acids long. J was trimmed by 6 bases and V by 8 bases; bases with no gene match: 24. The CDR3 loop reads CSTTKAGGLSGMSEQYF. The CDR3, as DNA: TGCAGCACGACTAAGGCAGGGGGCCTATCCGGGATGTCCGAGCAGTACTTC.

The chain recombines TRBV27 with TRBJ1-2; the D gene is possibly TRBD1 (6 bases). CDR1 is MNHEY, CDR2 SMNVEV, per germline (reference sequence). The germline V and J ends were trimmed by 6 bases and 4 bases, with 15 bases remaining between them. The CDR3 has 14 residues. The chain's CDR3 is CASRLDRNSYGYTF. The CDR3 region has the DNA TGTGCCAGCAGACTAGACAGGAACTCCTATGGCTACACCTTC.

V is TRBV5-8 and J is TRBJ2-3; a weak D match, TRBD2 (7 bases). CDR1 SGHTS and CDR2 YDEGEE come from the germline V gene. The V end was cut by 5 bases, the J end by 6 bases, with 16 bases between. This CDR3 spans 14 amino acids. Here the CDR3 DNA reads TGTGCCAGCAGTTCCCCAAAGGGGGGGGATACGCAGTATTTT. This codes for CASSSPKGGDTQYF.

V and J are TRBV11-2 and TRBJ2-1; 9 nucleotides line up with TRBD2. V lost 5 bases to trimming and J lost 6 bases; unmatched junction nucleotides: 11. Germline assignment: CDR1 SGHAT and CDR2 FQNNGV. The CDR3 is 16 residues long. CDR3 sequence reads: CASSPGRPSGINEQFF. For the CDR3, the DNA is TGTGCCAGCAGCCCCGGGCGGCCTAGCGGGATCAATGAGCAGTTCTTC.

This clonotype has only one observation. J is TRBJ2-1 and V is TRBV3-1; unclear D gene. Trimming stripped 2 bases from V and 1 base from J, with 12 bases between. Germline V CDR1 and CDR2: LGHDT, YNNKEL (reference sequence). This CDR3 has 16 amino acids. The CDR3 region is CASSQWGRDSYNEQFF. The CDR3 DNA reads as TGTGCCAGCAGCCAATGGGGTCGAGATTCCTACAATGAGCAGTTCTTC.

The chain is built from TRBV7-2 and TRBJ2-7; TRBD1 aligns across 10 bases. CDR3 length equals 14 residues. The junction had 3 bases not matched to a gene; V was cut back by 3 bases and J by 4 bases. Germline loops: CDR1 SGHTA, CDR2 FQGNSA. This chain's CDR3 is CASSFGDRGYEQYF. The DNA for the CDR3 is TGTGCCAGCAGCTTCGGGGACAGGGGATACGAGCAGTACTTC.

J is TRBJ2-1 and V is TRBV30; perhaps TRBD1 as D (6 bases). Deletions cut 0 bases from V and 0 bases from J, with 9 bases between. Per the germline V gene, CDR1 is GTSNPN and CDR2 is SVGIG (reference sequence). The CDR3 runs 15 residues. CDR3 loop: CAWSVWGPSYNEQFF. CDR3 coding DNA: TGTGCCTGGAGTGTTTGGGGGCCCTCCTACAATGAGCAGTTCTTC.

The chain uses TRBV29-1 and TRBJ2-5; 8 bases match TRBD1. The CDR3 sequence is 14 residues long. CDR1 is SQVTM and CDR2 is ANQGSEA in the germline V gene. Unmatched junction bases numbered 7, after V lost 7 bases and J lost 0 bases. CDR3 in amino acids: CSATDRVYQETQYF. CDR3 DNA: TGCAGCGCCACGGACAGGGTGTACCAAGAGACCCAGTACTTC.

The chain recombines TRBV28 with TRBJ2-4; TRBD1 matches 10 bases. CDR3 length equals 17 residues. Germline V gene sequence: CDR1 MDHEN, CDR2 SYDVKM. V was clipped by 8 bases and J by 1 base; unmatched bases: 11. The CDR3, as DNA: TGTGCCAGCGGACCGGGACAGGGGAGGGCTGCCAAAAACATTCAGTACTTC. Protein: CASGPGQGRAAKNIQYF. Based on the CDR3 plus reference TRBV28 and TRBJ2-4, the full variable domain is DVKVTQSSRYLVKRTGEKVFLECVQDMDHENMFWYRQDPGLGLRLIYFSYDVKMKEKGDIPEGYSVSREKKERFSLILESASTNQTSMYLCASGPGQGRAAKNIQYFGAGTRLSVL.